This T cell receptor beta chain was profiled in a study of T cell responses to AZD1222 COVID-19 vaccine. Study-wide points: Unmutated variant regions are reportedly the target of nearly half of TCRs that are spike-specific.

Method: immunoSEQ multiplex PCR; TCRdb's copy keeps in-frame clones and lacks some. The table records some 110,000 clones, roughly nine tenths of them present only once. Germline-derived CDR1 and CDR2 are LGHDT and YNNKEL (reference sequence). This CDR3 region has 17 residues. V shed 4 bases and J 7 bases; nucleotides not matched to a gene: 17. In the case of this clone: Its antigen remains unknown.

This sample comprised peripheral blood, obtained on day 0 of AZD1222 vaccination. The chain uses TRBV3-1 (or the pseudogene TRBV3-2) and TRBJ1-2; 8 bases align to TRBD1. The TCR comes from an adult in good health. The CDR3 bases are TGTGCCAGCAGCCCAAATCCGAGACAGGGGCAGGCGCTTGGCTACACCTTC. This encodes CASSPNPRQGQALGYTF.